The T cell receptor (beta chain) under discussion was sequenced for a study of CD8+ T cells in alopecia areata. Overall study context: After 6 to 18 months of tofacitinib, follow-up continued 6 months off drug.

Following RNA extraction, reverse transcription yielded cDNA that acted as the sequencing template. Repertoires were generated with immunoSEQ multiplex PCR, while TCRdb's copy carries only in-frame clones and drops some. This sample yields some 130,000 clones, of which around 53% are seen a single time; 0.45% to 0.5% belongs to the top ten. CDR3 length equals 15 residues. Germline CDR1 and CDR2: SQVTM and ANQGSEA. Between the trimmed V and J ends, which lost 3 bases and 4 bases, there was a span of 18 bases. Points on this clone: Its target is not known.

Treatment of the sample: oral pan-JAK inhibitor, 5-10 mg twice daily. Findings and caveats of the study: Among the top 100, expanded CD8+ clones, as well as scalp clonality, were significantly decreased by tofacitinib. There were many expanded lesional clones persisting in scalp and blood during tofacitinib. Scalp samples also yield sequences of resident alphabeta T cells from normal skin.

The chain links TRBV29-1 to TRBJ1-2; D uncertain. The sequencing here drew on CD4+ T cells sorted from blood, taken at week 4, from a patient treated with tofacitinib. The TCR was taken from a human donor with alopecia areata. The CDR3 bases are TGCAGCGTTGATGCGGATTCAGGCCCTACCTATGGCTACACCTTC. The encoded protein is CSVDADSGPTYGYTF. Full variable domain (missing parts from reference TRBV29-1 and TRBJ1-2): SAVISQKPSRDICQRGTSLTIQCQVDSQVTMMFWYRQQPGQSLTLIATANQGSEATYESGFVIDKFPISRPNLTFSTLTVSNMSPEDSSIYLCSVDADSGPTYGYTFGSGTRLTVV.